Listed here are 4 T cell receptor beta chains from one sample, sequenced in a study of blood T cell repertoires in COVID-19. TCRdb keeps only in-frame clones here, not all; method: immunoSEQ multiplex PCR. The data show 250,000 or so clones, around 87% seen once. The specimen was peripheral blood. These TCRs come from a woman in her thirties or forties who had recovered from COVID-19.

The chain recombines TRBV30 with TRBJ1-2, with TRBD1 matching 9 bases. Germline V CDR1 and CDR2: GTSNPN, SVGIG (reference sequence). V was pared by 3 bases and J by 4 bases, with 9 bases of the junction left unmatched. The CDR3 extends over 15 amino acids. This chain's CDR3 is CAWRETGGAPYGYTF. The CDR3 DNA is TGTGCCTGGAGGGAGACAGGGGGGGCCCCCTATGGCTACACCTTC.

For the CDR3, the DNA is TGTGCCAGCAGCCCCCGGAGCGGGGAGGAGTACAATGAGCAGTTCTTC. Its protein is CASSPRSGEEYNEQFF. The gene calls are TRBV11-3 and TRBJ2-1; 7 nucleotides line up with TRBD2. Looked up from germline, CDR1 is SGHNT and CDR2 is YENEEA. This CDR3 region has 16 residues. Germline trimming cut 5 bases from V and 4 bases from J; bases unmatched to any gene: 11.

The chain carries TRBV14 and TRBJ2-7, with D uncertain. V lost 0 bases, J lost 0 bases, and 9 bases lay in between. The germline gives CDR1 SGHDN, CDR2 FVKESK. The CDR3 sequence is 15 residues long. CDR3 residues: CASSQDWASSYEQYF. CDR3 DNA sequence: TGTGCCAGCAGCCAAGATTGGGCCAGCTCCTACGAGCAGTACTTC.

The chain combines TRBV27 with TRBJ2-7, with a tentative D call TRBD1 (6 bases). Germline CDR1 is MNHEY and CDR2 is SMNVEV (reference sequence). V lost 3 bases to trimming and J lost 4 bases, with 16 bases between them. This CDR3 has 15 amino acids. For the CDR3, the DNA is TGTGCCAGCAGTTTTAATGGGGGCCCGGGGTACGAGCAGTACTTC. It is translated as CASSFNGGPGYEQYF.